Below, one T cell receptor (beta chain) is given with its context. What it recognizes is unknown. This entry comes from a study of T cell responses to AZD1222 COVID-19 vaccine. Study findings and constraints: At 160-218 and 743-854, vaccine-associated CD4 TCRs were dominant, and they spanned spike. In a largely white British group with more females than males, clonal diversity was possibly underestimated. Spike-specific TCR depth and breadth grew after two AZD1222 doses.

Assay used: immunoSEQ multiplex PCR; TCRdb lists only in-frame clones, some missing. The sample has approximately 150,000 clones, 80% to 95% seen once. V was clipped by 0 bases and J by 10 bases; unmatched bases: 10. CDR1 is SEHNR and CDR2 is FQNEAQ in the germline V gene (reference sequence). The CDR3 consists of 17 residues. The chain links TRBV7-9 to TRBJ2-1; 12 nucleotides line up with TRBD2. This receptor was obtained from an adult in good health. Sample: peripheral blood, taken on day 0 of AZD1222 vaccination. CDR3 region: CASSLAQLAGGPNEQFF. The CDR3 DNA reads TGTGCCAGCAGCTTAGCGCAGCTAGCGGGAGGGCCCAACGAGCAGTTCTTC.